These 25 T cell receptor beta chains share one sample of origin, sequenced in a study of naive and memory T cell subsets. An oligonucleotide containing a UMI was ligated to the 3' end of TCR cDNA. Ligated cDNA underwent four rounds of PCR with nested alpha and beta constant region primers and SP2. TCRdb re-analysed the 5' RACE reads in MiXCR, keeping a single row per CDR3 protein. The data contain over 50,000 distinct CDR3 sequences, more than 7.5% of them singletons. The origin of the receptors is a female donor in good health.

This clonotype was seen at least ten times. The gene calls are TRBV25-1 and TRBJ2-7, with no clear D. The CDR3 contains 10 residues. V lost 6 bases and J lost 6, with 6 bases in between. CDR1 and CDR2 (germline): MGHDK, SYGVNS. This chain's CDR3 is CASSLSEQYF. CDR3 bases: TGTGCCAGCAGCTTGAGCGAGCAGTACTTC.

This clonotype has only a few counts. This rearrangement joins TRBV12-3 or TRBV12-4 to TRBJ2-2; no definite D call. This CDR3 comprises 14 residues. Trimming took off 2 bases at V and 4 bases at J, with 8 bases between the two ends. CDR3 nucleotides: TGTGCCAGCAGTTTAAGTGGACGCACCGGGGAGCTGTTTTTT. This translates into CASSLSGRTGELFF.

A few counts support this clonotype. The J gene is TRBJ1-1, the V gene TRBV20-1; no clear D. CDR1 is DFQATT and CDR2 is SNEGSKA in the germline V gene (reference sequence). V lost 1 base and J lost 0, with 9 bases in between. The CDR3 contains 14 residues. CDR3 residues: CSARGTPVNTEAFF. The CDR3 nucleotides are TGCAGTGCTAGAGGGACCCCAGTGAACACTGAAGCTTTCTTT.

This chain connects TRBV6-2 or TRBV6-3 to TRBJ2-2, with D unresolved. CDR1 is MNHEY and CDR2 is SVGEGT in the germline V gene. V shed 10 bases and J shed 3 bases, with 21 bases lying between them. CDR3 length: 16 residues. CDR3 sequence reads: CAIQIAAEADTGELFF. CDR3 sequence (DNA): TGTGCCATTCAAATCGCGGCCGAGGCTGACACCGGGGAGCTGTTTTTT.

CDR3 DNA sequence: TGTGCCAGCACCTTTGCGGGGTCCTACGAGCAGTACTTC. The encoded protein is CASTFAGSYEQYF. The chain couples TRBV14 to TRBJ2-7; TRBD2 might be the D (6 bases). Trimming shortened V by 7 bases and J by 1 base, and 11 bases separated the two germline ends. Germline V CDR1 and CDR2: SGHDN, FVKESK. CDR3 size: 13 residues.

This clonotype was observed a few times. The rearrangement uses TRBV6-2 or TRBV6-3 and TRBJ2-5; the D gene is possibly TRBD2 (6 bases). The CDR3 runs 15 residues. With 0 bases removed from V and 4 bases from J, the gap between germline ends came to 12 bases. Per germline, CDR1 MNHEY and CDR2 SVGEGT. The CDR3 spells CASSYSKRGTETQYF. CDR3 nucleotides: TGTGCCAGCAGTTACTCGAAACGGGGGACAGAGACCCAGTACTTC.

This clonotype was observed at least ten times. The chain uses TRBV5-4 and TRBJ2-3, with 9 bases that match TRBD2. CDR1 and CDR2 (germline): SGHNT, YYREEE (reference sequence). After removal of 0 bases from V and 7 bases from J, the junction contained 9 bases not matched to a gene. The CDR3 length is 16 residues. The CDR3 nucleotides are TGTGCCAGCAGCTTGGTGAAGGCGGGGGGGCCATATACGCAGTATTTT. Protein: CASSLVKAGGPYTQYF.

Details on this clonotype: A much larger clonotype is one base distant, so this may be a read error. The V and J genes are TRBV20-1 and TRBJ1-1, with D unclear. CDR3 length equals 17 residues. Germline CDR1 and CDR2: DFQATT and SNEGSKA (reference sequence). V lost 6 bases and J lost 1, with 24 bases in between. The CDR3 DNA reads as TGCAGTGCCCATGCTGTAAAACTGGGCAGACGGAACACTGAAGCTTTCTTT. It is translated as CSAHAVKLGRRNTEAFF.

This clonotype turned up a few times. The rearrangement links TRBV9 to TRBJ2-2; 11 nucleotides match TRBD2. With V trimmed by 4 bases and J by 2 bases, 7 bases remained unmatched. This CDR3 region has 17 residues. CDR1 is SGDLS and CDR2 is YYNGEE in the germline V gene. CDR3 sequence: CASSPLAGGSNTGELFF. CDR3 sequence (DNA): TGTGCCAGCAGCCCCCTAGCGGGGGGTTCTAACACCGGGGAGCTGTTTTTT.

In regard to this clonotype: A read error may account for a junction end that differs from germline. The chain employs TRBV27 and TRBJ2-5; D is tentatively TRBD1 or TRBD2 (6 bases each). Germline CDR1 reads MNHEY; CDR2 reads SMNVEV (reference sequence). The CDR3 is 14 amino acids. CDR3 sequence (DNA): TGTGCCAACAGTTTAGGGCAGGGGAGGAAGACCCAGTACTTC. Protein product: CANSLGQGRKTQYF.

This clonotype was observed a handful of times. This chain joins TRBV11-3 and TRBJ2-3; no clear D gene. The germline gives CDR1 SGHNT, CDR2 YENEEA. The CDR3 sequence is 14 residues long. V lost 2 bases to trimming and J lost 7 bases, with 13 bases between them. CDR3 region: CASSLTRSAYTQYF. In DNA, the CDR3 is TGTGCCAGCAGCTTAACGCGTTCGGCCTATACGCAGTATTTT.

The chain combines TRBV9 with TRBJ2-7; D is ambiguous. With 0 bases removed from V and 2 bases from J, the gap between germline ends came to 9 bases. Germline V gene lookup returns CDR1 SGDLS and CDR2 YYNGEE. The CDR3 is 14 residues long. Written as DNA, the CDR3 is TGTGCCAGCAGCGTAGAGCCCCGAACCTACGAGCAGTACTTC. Encoded protein: CASSVEPRTYEQYF.

Only a few counts were recorded for this clonotype. The V call is TRBV14, the J call TRBJ1-2; 7 bases match TRBD1. Per germline, CDR1 SGHDN and CDR2 FVKESK. CDR3 size: 15 residues. V shed 4 bases and J 4 bases; nucleotides not matched to a gene: 9. CDR3 residues: CASSPWTGRFYGYTF. In DNA form, the CDR3 reads TGTGCCAGCAGCCCATGGACAGGCCGATTCTATGGCTACACCTTC.

This clonotype was picked up many times. The V gene is TRBV7-8, the J gene TRBJ1-2; D unresolved. CDR1 is SGHVS and CDR2 is FQNEAQ in the germline V gene. V lost 5 bases and J 2 bases, leaving 9 bases between the germline ends. This CDR3 region has 13 residues. This CDR3 is CASSLERNYGYTF. CDR3 coding DNA: TGTGCCAGCAGCCTAGAAAGAAACTATGGCTACACCTTC.

This clonotype has at least ten counts. V usage is TRBV7-2 and J usage is TRBJ1-2, with 9 bases that match TRBD1. CDR1 SGHTA and CDR2 FQGNSA come from the germline V gene. Trimming at V came to 2 bases and at J to 5 bases, leaving 12 bases not matched to a gene. The CDR3 totals 17 residues. The CDR3 coding sequence is TGTGCCAGCAGCTTATCTTTCGCGGGACAGGGAATGTATGGCTACACCTTC. This translates into CASSLSFAGQGMYGYTF.

The rearrangement joins TRBV5-1 to TRBJ1-4; the D is unclear. V was clipped by 5 bases and J by 4 bases, with 12 bases between them. CDR1 is SGHRS, CDR2 YFSETQ, per germline. This CDR3 is built from 14 residues. The CDR3 nucleotides are TGCGCCAGCAGACCGCGGGAGAATAATGAAAAACTGTTTTTT. Translating gives CASRPRENNEKLFF.

The CDR3 loop reads CASSPRDGYGYTF. DNA for the CDR3: TGTGCCAGCTCACCAAGGGACGGCTATGGCTACACCTTC. The chain employs TRBV18 and TRBJ1-2; tentative D call: TRBD1 (5 bases). CDR1 is KGHSH, CDR2 LQKENI, per germline. The ends were cut back, 2 bases at V and 4 bases at J, with 8 bases in the middle. CDR3 length: 13 residues.

This clonotype was found a few times. The chain links TRBV4-3 to TRBJ2-2, with 10 positions matching TRBD1. With V trimmed by 4 bases and J by 6 bases, 5 bases remained unmatched. CDR3 length: 15 residues. The germline CDR1 and CDR2 sequences are LGHNA and YSLEER. Here the CDR3 DNA reads TGCGCCAGCAGCCTCGGGACAGGGGTATCCGGGGAGCTGTTTTTT. It encodes CASSLGTGVSGELFF.

This clonotype was picked up many times. The chain links TRBV15 to TRBJ2-7; 8 nucleotides align to TRBD1. Looked up from germline, CDR1 is LNHNV and CDR2 is YYDKDF (reference sequence). The CDR3 loop spans 16 amino acids. The junction had 8 bases not matched to a gene; V was cut back by 1 base and J by 3 bases. The CDR3 sequence: CATSRVSGTGGYEQYF. CDR3 nucleotide sequence: TGTGCCACCAGCAGAGTTTCCGGGACAGGCGGCTACGAGCAGTACTTC. The variable domain in full, with the rest retrieved from reference TRBV15 and TRBJ2-7, is DAMVIQNPRYQVTQFGKPVTLSCSQTLNHNVMYWYQQKSSQAPKLLFHYYDKDFNNEADTPDNFQSRRPNTSFCFLDIRSPGLGDTAMYLCATSRVSGTGGYEQYFGPGTRLTVT.

This clonotype was counted ten times or more. V usage is TRBV5-1 and J usage is TRBJ2-7; 9 bases are a match to TRBD1. Per germline, CDR1 SGHRS and CDR2 YFSETQ. Losses at the gene ends were 0 bases for V and 6 bases for J; bases not matched to a gene: 7. CDR3 length equals 15 residues. CDR3 DNA: TGCGCCAGCAGCTTGGACACAGGGGGCCGCTCCGAGCAGTACTTC. Encoded protein: CASSLDTGGRSEQYF. Variable domain in full (rest from reference TRBV5-1 and TRBJ2-7): KAGVTQTPRYLIKTRGQQVTLSCSPISGHRSVSWYQQTPGQGLQFLFEYFSETQRNKGNFPGRFSGRQFSNSRSEMNVSTLELGDSALYLCASSLDTGGRSEQYFGPGTRLTVT.

This clonotype was picked up many times. The V gene is TRBV15, the J gene TRBJ1-1; D is unresolved. Trimming shortened V by 0 bases and J by 1 base, and 6 bases separated the two germline ends. Germline loops: CDR1 LNHNV, CDR2 YYDKDF (reference sequence). The CDR3 runs to 14 residues. The CDR3 sequence is CATSRDRANTEAFF. The CDR3 coding sequence is TGTGCCACCAGCAGAGATAGGGCGAACACTGAAGCTTTCTTT.

At least ten counts were recorded for this clonotype. V and J are TRBV6-1 and TRBJ1-6, with 8 bases identical to TRBD1. Looked up from germline, CDR1 is MNHNS and CDR2 is SASEGT. The CDR3 loop spans 17 amino acids. The V gene end was trimmed by 6 bases and the J gene end by 0 bases; junction bases not matched to a gene: 7. The DNA for the CDR3 is TGTGCCAGCAGGGGGGACAGGCCGAGCTCCTATAATTCACCCCTCCACTTT. Amino acids: CASRGDRPSSYNSPLHF.

V gene TRBV7-2 combines with J gene TRBJ1-6; D remains unclear. Germline V gene lookup returns CDR1 SGHTA and CDR2 FQGNSA. V was clipped by 1 base and J by 12 bases, with 13 bases between them. The CDR3 covers 14 residues. The CDR3, as DNA: TGTGCCAGCAGCTTAGTGGGCGGTCCGGTACCCCTCCACTTT. Translation gives CASSLVGGPVPLHF.

In the case of this clonotype: This may come from a read error, since a much larger clone is one base off. The genes are TRBV21-1 and TRBJ1-2. TRBV21-1 is labeled a pseudogene. This CDR3 region has 15 residues. The DNA of the CDR3 is TGTGCCAGCAGCAAAGCGGGCAGGGCCCTATATGGCGACACCTTC. Amino acids: CASSKAGRALYGDTF.

This clonotype was seen repeatedly, ten times or more. The chain couples TRBV7-2 to TRBJ1-2; D gene unclear. This CDR3 has 15 residues. Trimming stripped 6 bases from V and 1 base from J, with 15 bases between. The germline gives CDR1 SGHTA, CDR2 FQGNSA. The CDR3 is CASSNKKGRNYGYTF. The CDR3 DNA sequence: TGTGCCAGCAGTAACAAAAAAGGACGTAACTATGGCTACACCTTC. Supplemented by reference TRBV7-2 and TRBJ1-2, the full variable domain reads GAGVSQSPSNKVTEKGKDVELRCDPISGHTALYWYRQSLGQGLEFLIYFQGNSAPDKSGLPSDRFSAERTGGSVSTLTIQRTQQEDSAVYLCASSNKKGRNYGYTFGSGTRLTVV.